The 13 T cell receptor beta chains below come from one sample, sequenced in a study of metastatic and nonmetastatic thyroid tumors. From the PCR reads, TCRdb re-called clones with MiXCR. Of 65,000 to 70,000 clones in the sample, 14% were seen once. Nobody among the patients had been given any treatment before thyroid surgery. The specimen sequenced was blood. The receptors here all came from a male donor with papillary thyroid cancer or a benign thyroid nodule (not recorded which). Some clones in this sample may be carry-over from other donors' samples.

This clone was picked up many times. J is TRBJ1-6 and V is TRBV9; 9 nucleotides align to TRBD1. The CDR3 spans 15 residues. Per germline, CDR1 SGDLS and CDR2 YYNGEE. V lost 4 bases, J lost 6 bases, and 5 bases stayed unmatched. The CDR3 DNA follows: TGTGCCAGCAGCTCACAGGGGGCGCGTAATTCACCCCTCCACTTT. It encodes CASSSQGARNSPLHF.

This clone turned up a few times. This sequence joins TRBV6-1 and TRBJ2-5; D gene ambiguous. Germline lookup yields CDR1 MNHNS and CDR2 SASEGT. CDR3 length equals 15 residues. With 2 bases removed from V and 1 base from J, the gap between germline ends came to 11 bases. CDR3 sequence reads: CASSEPRRLQETQYF. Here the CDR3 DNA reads TGTGCCAGCAGTGAACCCCGGAGACTCCAAGAGACCCAGTACTTC.

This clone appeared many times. This chain's CDR3 is CASSLGTDYEQYV. The CDR3 coding sequence is TGCGCCAGCAGCTTGGGAACGGACTACGAGCAGTACGTC. The genes are TRBV5-1 and TRBJ2-7; D uncertain. Germline values: CDR1 SGHRS, CDR2 YFSETQ. The V gene lost 0 bases and the J gene lost 3 bases, with 7 bases spanning the gap. The CDR3 is made up of 13 amino acids.

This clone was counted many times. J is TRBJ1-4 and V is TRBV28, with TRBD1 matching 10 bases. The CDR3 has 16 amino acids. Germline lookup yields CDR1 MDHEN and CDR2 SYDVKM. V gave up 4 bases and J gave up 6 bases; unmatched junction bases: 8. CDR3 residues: CASSSRQGALYEKLFF. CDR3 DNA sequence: TGTGCCAGCAGTTCGCGACAGGGGGCCCTCTATGAAAAACTGTTTTTT.

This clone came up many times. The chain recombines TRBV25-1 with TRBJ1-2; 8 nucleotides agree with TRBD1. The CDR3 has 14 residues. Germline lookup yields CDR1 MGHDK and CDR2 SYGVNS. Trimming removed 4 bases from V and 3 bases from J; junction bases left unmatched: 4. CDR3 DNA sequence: TGTGCCAGCAGTGTTCAGGGGGCTTACTATGGCTACACCTTC. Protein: CASSVQGAYYGYTF.

This CDR3 reads CASSQPFRGTEAFF. For the CDR3, the DNA is TGCGCCAGCAGCCAACCTTTTAGAGGAACTGAAGCTTTCTTT. V gene TRBV4-1 combines with J gene TRBJ1-1; D gene uncertain. V lost 2 bases, J lost 5 bases, and 12 bases lay in between. The CDR3 is 14 residues long. Germline-derived CDR1 and CDR2 are MGHRA and YSYEKL.

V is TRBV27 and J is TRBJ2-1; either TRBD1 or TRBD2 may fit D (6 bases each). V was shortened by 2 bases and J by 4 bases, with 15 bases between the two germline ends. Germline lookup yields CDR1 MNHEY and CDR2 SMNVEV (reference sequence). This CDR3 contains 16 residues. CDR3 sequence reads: CASSLGGRLGYNEQFF. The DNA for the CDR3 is TGTGCCAGCAGTTTAGGGGGGCGGCTTGGATACAATGAGCAGTTCTTC.

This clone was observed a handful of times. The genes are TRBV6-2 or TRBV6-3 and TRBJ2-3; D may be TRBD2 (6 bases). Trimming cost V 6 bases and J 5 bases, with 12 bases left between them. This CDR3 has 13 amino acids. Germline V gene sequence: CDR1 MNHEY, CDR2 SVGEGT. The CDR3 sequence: CASSGLARDTQYF. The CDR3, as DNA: TGTGCCAGCAGCGGGCTAGCGCGAGATACGCAGTATTTT.

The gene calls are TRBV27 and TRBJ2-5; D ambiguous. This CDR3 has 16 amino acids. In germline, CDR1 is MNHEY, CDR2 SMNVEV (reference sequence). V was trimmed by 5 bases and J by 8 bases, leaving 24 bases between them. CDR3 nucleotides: TGTGCCAGCAGTCCGCAGTTACACCTGCGGAGAGACACCCAGTACTTC. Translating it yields CASSPQLHLRRDTQYF.

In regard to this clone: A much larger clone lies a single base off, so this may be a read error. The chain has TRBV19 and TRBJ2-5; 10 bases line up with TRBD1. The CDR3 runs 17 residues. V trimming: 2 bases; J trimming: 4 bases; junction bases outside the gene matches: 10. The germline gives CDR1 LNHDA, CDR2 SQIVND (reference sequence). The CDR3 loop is CASSILDSTGGTETQYF. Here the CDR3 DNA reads TGTGCCAGTAGTATATTGGACTCGACAGGGGGCACAGAGACCCAGTACTTC.

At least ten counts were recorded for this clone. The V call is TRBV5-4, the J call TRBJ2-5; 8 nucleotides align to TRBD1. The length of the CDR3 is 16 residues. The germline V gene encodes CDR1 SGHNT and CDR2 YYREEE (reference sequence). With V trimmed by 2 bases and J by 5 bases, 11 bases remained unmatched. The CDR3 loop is CASSFIGTGRGETQYF. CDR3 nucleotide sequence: TGTGCCAGCAGCTTTATTGGGACAGGCCGGGGGGAGACCCAGTACTTC.

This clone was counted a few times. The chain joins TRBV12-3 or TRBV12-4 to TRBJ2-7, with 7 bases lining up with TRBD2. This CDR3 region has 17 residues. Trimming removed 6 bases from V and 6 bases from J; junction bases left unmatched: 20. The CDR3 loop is CASRPAILTGGTGEQYF. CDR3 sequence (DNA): TGTGCCAGCAGACCGGCGATACTAACGGGAGGAACTGGCGAGCAGTACTTC.

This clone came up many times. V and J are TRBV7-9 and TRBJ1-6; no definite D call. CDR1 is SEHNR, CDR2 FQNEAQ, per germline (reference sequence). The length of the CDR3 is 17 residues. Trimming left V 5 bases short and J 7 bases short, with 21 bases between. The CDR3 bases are TGTGCCAGCAGCCCCGGCCCCATCCCTAGAGGGAATTCACCCCTCCACTTT. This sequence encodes CASSPGPIPRGNSPLHF.